This record looks at one T cell receptor (beta chain) sequence and its context. Its antigen is not known. A junction boundary mismatches the germline segment, possibly from a read error. This sample is drawn from a study of blood T cells in healthy people across ages. Study-level points and caveats: Compared with aged donors, long-lived donors showed fewer expanded clones, suggesting selection.

Donation came from healthy Caucasian individuals in Russia who were aged about 6 to 90. Investigators took roughly 10 milliliters of peripheral blood from every donor. The CDR3 extends over 16 amino acids. The germline V gene has CDR1 SSHAT and CDR2 FNYEAQ (reference sequence). A second PCR of roughly 7 to 11 cycles used a sample-barcoded 5' primer and a J-beta primer mix. Each sample provided no less than 2.5 million CDR3-containing paired-end reads. TCRdb re-called the 5' RACE reads through MiXCR, storing one row per CDR3 protein. The sample lists 790,000 or so distinct CDR3 sequences; roughly 56% were seen once.

What was sequenced was blood. The chain employs TRBV7-7 and TRBJ2-5; 10 bases map to TRBD1. The sequence was collected from a man aged 35-49 years in good health. The CDR3 sequence is CASGLVGTGVQETQYF. CDR3 bases: TGTGCCAGCGGCTTAGTGGGGACAGGGGTCCAAGAGACCCAGTACTTC.